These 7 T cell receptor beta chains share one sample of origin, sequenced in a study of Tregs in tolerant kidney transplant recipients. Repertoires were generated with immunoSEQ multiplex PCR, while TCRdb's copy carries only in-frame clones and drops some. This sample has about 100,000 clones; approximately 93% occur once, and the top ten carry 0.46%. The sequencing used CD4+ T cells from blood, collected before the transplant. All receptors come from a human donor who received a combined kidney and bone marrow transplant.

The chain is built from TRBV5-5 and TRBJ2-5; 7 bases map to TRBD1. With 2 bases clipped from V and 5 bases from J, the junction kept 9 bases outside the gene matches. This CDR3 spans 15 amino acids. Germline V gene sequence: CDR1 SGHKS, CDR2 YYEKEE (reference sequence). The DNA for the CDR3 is TGTGCCAGCAGCTTCTCGTGGACAGGCCGGGAGACCCAGTACTTC. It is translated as CASSFSWTGRETQYF.

Written as DNA, the CDR3 is TGTGCCAGCAGAGAAGGGACTAGCGCCACCAATGAGCAGTTCTTC. Translated: CASREGTSATNEQFF. The chain carries TRBV21-1 and TRBJ2-1; TRBD2, the table's D call, was not compared with the DNA. TRBV21-1 is tagged as a pseudogene. The CDR3 consists of 15 residues.

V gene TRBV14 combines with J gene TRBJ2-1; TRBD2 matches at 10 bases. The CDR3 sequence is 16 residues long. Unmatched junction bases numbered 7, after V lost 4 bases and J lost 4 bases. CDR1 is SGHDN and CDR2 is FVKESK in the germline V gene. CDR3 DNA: TGTGCCAGCAGCCCAATTGGACTAGCGGTATACAATGAGCAGTTCTTC. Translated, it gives CASSPIGLAVYNEQFF.

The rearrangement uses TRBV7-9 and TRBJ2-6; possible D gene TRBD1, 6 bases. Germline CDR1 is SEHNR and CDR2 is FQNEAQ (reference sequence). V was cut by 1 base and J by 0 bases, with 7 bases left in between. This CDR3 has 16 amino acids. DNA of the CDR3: TGTGCCAGCAGCTTAGGGACAGTCTCTGGGGCCAACGTCCTGACTTTC. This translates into CASSLGTVSGANVLTF.

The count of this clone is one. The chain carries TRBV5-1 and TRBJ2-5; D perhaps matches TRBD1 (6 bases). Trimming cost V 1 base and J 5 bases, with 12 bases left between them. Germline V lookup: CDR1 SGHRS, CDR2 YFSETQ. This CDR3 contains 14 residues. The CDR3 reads CASSLQGLRETQYF. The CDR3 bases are TGCGCCAGCAGCTTGCAGGGGCTTCGGGAGACCCAGTACTTC.

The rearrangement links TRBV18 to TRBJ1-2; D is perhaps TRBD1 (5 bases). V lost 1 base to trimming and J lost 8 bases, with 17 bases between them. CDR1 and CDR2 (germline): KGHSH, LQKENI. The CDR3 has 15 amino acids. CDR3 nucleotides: TGTGCCAGCTCACCACAGATCGGCAGGGATGGAGGCTACACCTTC. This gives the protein CASSPQIGRDGGYTF.

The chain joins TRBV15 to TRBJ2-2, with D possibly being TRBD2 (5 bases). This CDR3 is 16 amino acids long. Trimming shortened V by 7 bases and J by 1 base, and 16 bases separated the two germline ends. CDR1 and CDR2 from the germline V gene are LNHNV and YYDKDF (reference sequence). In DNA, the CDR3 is TGTGCCACCAAAAGGACTCGTCGATTGAACACCGGGGAGCTGTTTTTT. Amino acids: CATKRTRRLNTGELFF.